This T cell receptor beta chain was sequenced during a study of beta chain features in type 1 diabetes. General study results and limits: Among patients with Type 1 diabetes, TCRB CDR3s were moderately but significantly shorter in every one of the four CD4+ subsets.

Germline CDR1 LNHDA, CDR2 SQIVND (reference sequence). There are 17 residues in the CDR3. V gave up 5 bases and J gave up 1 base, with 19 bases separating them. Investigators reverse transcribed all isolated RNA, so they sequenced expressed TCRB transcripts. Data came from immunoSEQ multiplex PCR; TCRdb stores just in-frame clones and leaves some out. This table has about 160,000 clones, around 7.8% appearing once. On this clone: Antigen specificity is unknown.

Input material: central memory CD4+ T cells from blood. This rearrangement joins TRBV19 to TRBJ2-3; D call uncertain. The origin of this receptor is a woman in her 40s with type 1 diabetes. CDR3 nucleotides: TGTGCCAGTAGTCCCGGTGGCCGAGCGATTGGCACAGATACGCAGTATTTT. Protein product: CASSPGGRAIGTDTQYF.